Presented here are 27 T cell receptor beta chains from one specimen sequenced in a study of CD4 T cells in relation to SARS-CoV-2 and coronaviruses. No antigen has been identified for these receptors. The unexposed donors gave CD4+ T cells in about 2011-2019, prior to COVID-19. Isolation of CD4+ T cells took place after roughly nine days in culture. The method was immunoSEQ multiplex PCR; TCRdb's version includes in-frame clones alone and lacks a portion of them. The sample holds more than 20,000 clones, over 65% seen once. The sequencing input was CD4+ T cells from PBMCs, cultured in vitro. The receptors stem from a human donor in good health.

The chain uses TRBV6-1 and TRBJ2-4, with D perhaps being TRBD1 or TRBD2 (7 bases each). Germline CDR1 reads MNHNS; CDR2 reads SASEGT. V was pared by 4 bases and J by 5 bases, with 18 bases between. The CDR3 is 16 amino acids. The CDR3 spells CASSVSGGQGENIQYF. The CDR3 DNA reads TGTGCCAGCAGTGTGTCGGGGGGCCAGGGGGAAAACATTCAGTACTTC.

This clone was counted between two and nine times. This chain links TRBV10-1 with TRBJ2-2, with D possibly TRBD1 on 6 matching bases. CDR3 length: 13 residues. Per the germline V gene, CDR1 is WNHNN and CDR2 is SYGVQD (reference sequence). Trimming removed 10 bases at V and 0 bases at J, with 9 bases between. CDR3 protein: CATGQPNTGELFF. In DNA form, the CDR3 reads TGCGCCACAGGACAGCCGAACACCGGGGAGCTGTTTTTT.

This clone was counted a few times. The chain joins TRBV28 to TRBJ1-6; possible D gene TRBD1, 6 bases. V lost 5 bases to trimming and J lost 6 bases, with 14 bases between them. The germline CDR1 and CDR2 sequences are MDHEN and SYDVKM. The CDR3 covers 15 residues. This chain's CDR3 is CASSETGHSNSPLHF. For the CDR3, the DNA is TGTGCCAGCAGTGAAACGGGACACTCTAATTCACCCCTCCACTTT.

The sample holds a few counts of this clone. The chain couples TRBV7-9 to TRBJ1-2; a possible D gene is TRBD1 (6 bases). V was trimmed by 5 bases and J by 4 bases, leaving 23 bases between them. The CDR3 spans 17 residues. CDR1 and CDR2 (germline): SEHNR, FQNEAQ (reference sequence). CDR3 nucleotides: TGTGCCAGCAGCATCAATATCCCTCGGGGGGCGACCTATGGCTACACCTTC. This gives the protein CASSINIPRGATYGYTF.

The V gene is TRBV6-6, the J gene TRBJ1-1; D gene uncertain. V lost 5 bases and J lost 7, with 20 bases in between. The CDR3 contains 15 residues. Germline CDR1 reads MNHNY; CDR2 reads SVGAGI (reference sequence). The CDR3 loop is CASSDTDGRKGEAFF. CDR3 nucleotide sequence: TGTGCCAGCAGTGACACGGACGGTAGAAAAGGTGAAGCTTTCTTT.

This rearrangement joins TRBV6-4 to TRBJ2-5; D remains ambiguous. V was shortened by 0 bases and J by 7 bases, with 18 bases between the two germline ends. Germline CDR1 reads MRHNA; CDR2 reads SNTAGT. The CDR3 runs to 16 residues. CDR3 amino acids: CASSDSYTGDFATQYF. In DNA, the CDR3 is TGTGCCAGCAGTGACTCGTATACTGGCGACTTTGCGACCCAGTACTTC.

This rearrangement joins TRBV2 to TRBJ2-1, with 10 bases aligning to TRBD2. The trim removed 7 bases at V and 5 bases at J, leaving 8 bases unmatched. The CDR3 totals 15 residues. Germline lookup yields CDR1 SNHLY and CDR2 FYNNEI. CDR3 sequence: CASTPLAGVNNEQFF. CDR3 nucleotide sequence: TGTGCCAGCACGCCCCTAGCGGGAGTTAACAATGAGCAGTTCTTC.

The gene calls are TRBV5-1 and TRBJ2-7; TRBD2 is a possible D gene (5 bases). The CDR3 is 11 residues long. The germline V gene has CDR1 SGHRS and CDR2 YFSETQ. The germline V and J ends were trimmed by 4 bases and 5 bases, with 7 bases remaining between them. The CDR3 DNA sequence: TGCGCCAGCAGCAACGGGGACGAGCAGTACTTC. Translated: CASSNGDEQYF.

CDR3 sequence (DNA): TGTGCCAGCAGTCACCTGAACTATGGCTACACCTTC. Translation: CASSHLNYGYTF. V and J are TRBV12-3 or TRBV12-4 and TRBJ1-2; the D is unclear. V was clipped by 5 bases and J by 2 bases, with 6 bases between them. CDR3 length: 12 residues.

The rearrangement joins TRBV9 to TRBJ2-1; D is uncertain. From germline, CDR1 is SGDLS and CDR2 YYNGEE. CDR3 length: 16 amino acids. Between the trimmed V and J ends, which lost 0 bases and 1 base, there was a span of 11 bases. CDR3 sequence reads: CASSVESPRSYNEQFF. The CDR3 DNA reads as TGTGCCAGCAGCGTAGAGAGCCCTCGGTCCTACAATGAGCAGTTCTTC.

The gene calls are TRBV7-9 and TRBJ2-1; TRBD1 matches at 7 bases. There are 12 residues in the CDR3. In germline, CDR1 is SEHNR, CDR2 FQNEAQ (reference sequence). Trimming cost V 5 bases and J 16 bases; bases outside gene matches: 11. The CDR3 region is CASSRTEGASFF. The CDR3 region has the DNA TGTGCCAGCAGCCGCACCGAGGGGGCGAGCTTCTTC.

V gene TRBV19 combines with J gene TRBJ2-1; D perhaps matches TRBD1 (5 bases). Deletions cut 7 bases from V and 4 bases from J, with 14 bases between. Germline-derived CDR1 and CDR2 are LNHDA and SQIVND (reference sequence). The CDR3 spans 14 residues. Here the CDR3 reads CASKGEGDYNEQFF. For the CDR3, the DNA is TGTGCCAGTAAAGGGGAAGGGGATTACAATGAGCAGTTCTTC.

This chain connects TRBV6-1 to TRBJ1-3; D not certain. The length of the CDR3 is 17 residues. Germline CDR1 is MNHNS and CDR2 is SASEGT. V lost 1 base and J 0 bases, leaving 13 bases between the germline ends. CDR3 bases: TGTGCCAGCAGTGAAGTGATGGGCGAGGCCTCTGGAAACACCATATATTTT. Its protein is CASSEVMGEASGNTIYF.

The rearrangement joins TRBV15 to TRBJ1-5; unclear D gene. From germline, CDR1 is LNHNV and CDR2 YYDKDF (reference sequence). This CDR3 spans 15 amino acids. Trimming removed 0 bases from V and 0 bases from J, with 6 bases in between. The chain's CDR3 is CATSREGNSNQPQHF. For the CDR3, the DNA is TGTGCCACCAGCAGAGAAGGAAATAGCAATCAGCCCCAGCATTTT.

This clone was seen a single time. V gene TRBV15 combines with J gene TRBJ2-5, with D possibly being TRBD1 or TRBD2 (5 bases each). Trimming removed 2 bases from V and 3 bases from J, with 16 bases in between. The CDR3 covers 16 residues. Germline V gene lookup returns CDR1 LNHNV and CDR2 YYDKDF (reference sequence). This CDR3 reads CATSRSRAGREETQYF. In DNA, the CDR3 is TGTGCCACCAGCAGAAGTCGGGCGGGCAGGGAAGAGACCCAGTACTTC.

The chain combines TRBV19 with TRBJ2-6; unclear D gene. The V end lost 6 bases, the J end lost 1 base, and 4 bases lay between the germline ends. Germline CDR1 and CDR2: LNHDA and SQIVND (reference sequence). The CDR3 covers 13 residues. The chain's CDR3 is CASSQSGANVLTF. The CDR3 bases are TGTGCCAGTAGCCAGTCTGGGGCCAACGTCCTGACTTTC.

The rearrangement uses TRBV19 and TRBJ2-7; TRBD1 agrees at 8 bases. The V segment lost 3 bases and the J segment 1 base; nucleotides outside the gene matches: 5. This CDR3 has 15 residues. Per germline, CDR1 LNHDA and CDR2 SQIVND (reference sequence). DNA for the CDR3: TGTGCCAGTAGTATTGGACAGGGTCCTTCCTACGAGCAGTACTTC. This sequence encodes CASSIGQGPSYEQYF.

This clone appeared a single time. V usage is TRBV29-1 and J usage is TRBJ2-7, with 11 bases that match TRBD1. The CDR3 loop spans 13 amino acids. Germline CDR1 reads SQVTM; CDR2 reads ANQGSEA. The V gene end was trimmed by 4 bases and the J gene end by 4 bases; junction bases not matched to a gene: 3. CDR3 region: CSVGGQGAYEQYF. The CDR3 region has the DNA TGCAGCGTTGGTGGACAGGGGGCTTACGAGCAGTACTTC.

The J gene is TRBJ2-1, the V gene TRBV20-1; D is unresolved. The germline V and J ends were trimmed by 3 bases and 9 bases, with 9 bases remaining between them. The CDR3 covers 11 residues. Per the germline V gene, CDR1 is DFQATT and CDR2 is SNEGSKA (reference sequence). The CDR3 loop reads CSASSGIEQFF. The CDR3 region has the DNA TGCAGTGCTAGTTCTGGGATTGAGCAGTTCTTC.

This clone is classed as medium-sized. The rearrangement links TRBV4-2 to TRBJ1-2; D gene ambiguous. Per germline, CDR1 LGHNA and CDR2 YNFKEQ. CDR3 length equals 16 residues. The V end lost 0 bases, the J end lost 0 bases, and 11 bases lay between the germline ends. The CDR3 here is CASSQDFSIANYGYTF. The CDR3 nucleotides are TGTGCCAGCAGCCAAGATTTTAGCATAGCTAACTATGGCTACACCTTC.

The V gene is TRBV5-4, the J gene TRBJ1-4, with 11 bases identical to TRBD1. With V trimmed by 4 bases and J by 2 bases, 4 bases remained unmatched. Germline V CDR1 and CDR2: SGHNT, YYREEE (reference sequence). This CDR3 spans 16 amino acids. This CDR3 is CASSRTGGATNEKLFF. CDR3 bases: TGTGCCAGCAGCCGGACAGGGGGCGCCACTAATGAAAAACTGTTTTTT.

V usage is TRBV2 and J usage is TRBJ2-2; TRBD1 matches at 8 bases. Germline lookup yields CDR1 SNHLY and CDR2 FYNNEI. The CDR3 is 14 amino acids. Losses at the gene ends were 8 bases for V and 1 base for J; bases not matched to a gene: 3. DNA of the CDR3: TGTGCCAGCGCCGGGACAGGGAACACCGGGGAGCTGTTTTTT. Encoded protein: CASAGTGNTGELFF.

This chain links TRBV27 with TRBJ2-7; D not certain. Germline V lookup: CDR1 MNHEY, CDR2 SMNVEV (reference sequence). The V and J ends lost 2 bases and 1 base respectively, with 15 bases between them. This CDR3 contains 16 residues. Here the CDR3 DNA reads TGTGCCAGCAGTTTAGGGGTAGGCTCATCATCCTACGAGCAGTACTTC. This translates into CASSLGVGSSSYEQYF.

The chain couples TRBV10-1 to TRBJ2-1; D may be TRBD2 (5 bases). The V end was cut by 3 bases, the J end by 1 base, with 7 bases between. This CDR3 spans 14 amino acids. Germline V CDR1 and CDR2: WNHNN, SYGVQD (reference sequence). In DNA, the CDR3 is TGCGCCAGCAGTGAAAGCGGTTCCTACAATGAGCAGTTCTTC. Protein product: CASSESGSYNEQFF.

This clone was counted once. CDR3: CASSFEGAGGNTIYF. The CDR3 DNA reads as TGCGCCAGCAGCTTTGAGGGGGCAGGTGGAAACACCATATATTTT. The chain uses TRBV5-1 and TRBJ1-3, with TRBD1 matching over 7 bases. V shed 2 bases and J 3 bases; nucleotides not matched to a gene: 5. CDR1 SGHRS and CDR2 YFSETQ come from the germline V gene. CDR3 length equals 15 residues.

This chain's CDR3 is CSASWQPEQPQHF. For the CDR3, the DNA is TGCAGTGCTAGTTGGCAGCCAGAGCAGCCCCAGCATTTT. The rearrangement joins TRBV20-1 to TRBJ1-5; D ambiguous. Per the germline V gene, CDR1 is DFQATT and CDR2 is SNEGSKA (reference sequence). Deletions cut 3 bases from V and 7 bases from J, with 13 bases between. The CDR3 totals 13 residues.

This sequence joins TRBV11-2 and TRBJ2-1; the D is unclear. The V gene lost 0 bases and the J gene lost 4 bases, with 10 bases spanning the gap. The germline V gene encodes CDR1 SGHAT and CDR2 FQNNGV. The CDR3 consists of 15 residues. This chain's CDR3 is CASSLDRVLYNEQFF. The CDR3 bases are TGTGCCAGCAGCTTAGATCGTGTCCTATACAATGAGCAGTTCTTC.